This entry lists 6 T cell receptor beta chains sequenced from one sample in a study of T cell changes during pregnancy in multiple sclerosis. The table came from immunoSEQ multiplex PCR; TCRdb's copy has only in-frame clones and leaves some out. The sample records 100,000 or so clones, around 93% being singletons. The specimen comprised peripheral blood, sampled in the third trimester of pregnancy. The receptors stem from a female donor with multiple sclerosis, enrolled in a pregnancy study.

The chain joins TRBV7-8 to TRBJ2-6; D is possibly TRBD1 (6 bases). The germline V gene has CDR1 SGHVS and CDR2 FQNEAQ. The CDR3 contains 17 residues. The V end was cut by 5 bases, the J end by 0 bases, with 14 bases between. The CDR3 region has the DNA TGTGCCAGCAGCCGGACAGTTCTCTCCTCTGGGGCCAACGTCCTGACTTTC. This sequence encodes CASSRTVLSSGANVLTF.

The chain carries TRBV28 and TRBJ2-2; 10 bases agree with TRBD1. There are 19 residues in the CDR3. The V segment lost 1 base and the J segment 2 bases; nucleotides outside the gene matches: 10. Looked up from germline, CDR1 is MDHEN and CDR2 is SYDVKM. CDR3 in amino acids: CASSLLLPGQGPNTGELFF. Written as DNA, the CDR3 is TGTGCCAGCAGTTTATTACTACCGGGACAGGGGCCTAACACCGGGGAGCTGTTTTTT.

Comments on this clone: The junction does not match germline at one end; this may be a read error. The chain is built from TRBV2 and TRBJ2-7; 8 bases fit TRBD2. This CDR3 spans 10 amino acids. Germline V lookup: CDR1 SNHLY, CDR2 FYNNEI. CDR3 amino acids: CATTMREDLF. In DNA form, the CDR3 reads TGTGCCACTACAATGCGGGAGGACCTTTTC.

J is TRBJ2-5 and V is TRBV6-6; 8 bases are a match to TRBD1. The CDR3 contains 14 residues. Germline CDR1 and CDR2: MNHNY and SVGAGI (reference sequence). The ends lost 6 bases at V and 2 bases at J; junction bases unmatched: 5. CDR3 in amino acids: CASRATGGQETQYF. CDR3 in DNA: TGTGCCAGCAGAGCTACAGGGGGACAAGAGACCCAGTACTTC.

This clone was detected once. The V call is TRBV19, the J call TRBJ1-1; perhaps TRBD1 as D (5 bases). Germline values: CDR1 LNHDA, CDR2 SQIVND (reference sequence). V lost 6 bases to trimming and J lost 11 bases, with 13 bases between them. This CDR3 contains 11 residues. This chain's CDR3 is CASSAGFRAFF. CDR3 DNA: TGTGCCAGTAGCGCAGGGTTCCGGGCTTTCTTT.

The V and J genes are TRBV4-3 and TRBJ1-1, with 7 bases identical to TRBD1. This CDR3 is built from 17 residues. V lost 0 bases to trimming and J lost 1 base; unmatched junction nucleotides: 8. CDR1 is LGHNA, CDR2 YSLEER, per germline. The CDR3 reads CASSQEGGRVANTEAFF. CDR3 bases: TGCGCCAGCAGCCAAGAAGGGGGCAGGGTGGCGAACACTGAAGCTTTCTTT.